The 17 T cell receptor beta chains below come from one sample, sequenced in a study of cytomegalovirus exposure and HLA in healthy donors. Use of 60 Vbeta and 13 Jbeta primers characterized the PCR. Sequenced by immunoSEQ multiplex PCR; TCRdb stores in-frame clones only, minus some. The sample contains 130,000 or so clones, roughly 80% of which appear only once. What was sequenced was PBMCs. Receptors originate from a female donor in good health and CMV-seronegative.

The rearrangement uses TRBV27 and TRBJ1-4; a possible D gene is TRBD1 (5 bases). The CDR3 is 16 residues long. With 8 bases removed from V and 5 bases from J, the gap between germline ends came to 21 bases. CDR1 is MNHEY and CDR2 is SMNVEV in the germline V gene (reference sequence). Here the CDR3 reads CASGFNRRAENEKLFF. The CDR3 DNA reads as TGTGCCAGCGGGTTTAACCGCAGGGCGGAAAATGAAAAACTGTTTTTT.

J is TRBJ1-4 and V is TRBV10-2, with a possible D match to TRBD1 (6 bases). V was trimmed by 7 bases and J by 12 bases, leaving 21 bases between them. The germline gives CDR1 WSHSY, CDR2 SAAADI. This CDR3 contains 14 residues. The CDR3 DNA reads as TGCGCCAGCACCAAACGTCGACAGGCGGGGGAACTGTTTTTT. Its protein is CASTKRRQAGELFF.

The chain links TRBV27 to TRBJ2-7; D may be TRBD1 (5 bases). The CDR3 contains 14 residues. V dropped 3 bases and J dropped 2 bases, with 11 bases sitting between them. The germline gives CDR1 MNHEY, CDR2 SMNVEV (reference sequence). CDR3 sequence reads: CASSFTGPTYEQYF. The CDR3 region has the DNA TGTGCCAGCAGTTTCACAGGTCCAACCTACGAGCAGTACTTC.

In DNA form, the CDR3 reads TGTGCCATCAGCTTAACCGGGACAGGGAATTACGAGCAGTACTTC. Amino acids: CAISLTGTGNYEQYF. The genes are TRBV10-3 and TRBJ2-7, with TRBD1 matching 9 bases. V shed 6 bases and J 4 bases; nucleotides not matched to a gene: 10. Germline CDR1 reads ENHRY; CDR2 reads SYGVKD. The length of the CDR3 is 15 residues.

The chain combines TRBV27 with TRBJ1-5; 8 bases are a match to TRBD1. The CDR3 extends over 13 amino acids. The V segment lost 5 bases and the J segment 6 bases; nucleotides outside the gene matches: 3. The germline CDR1 and CDR2 sequences are MNHEY and SMNVEV (reference sequence). The DNA for the CDR3 is TGTGCCAGCAGTCAGGGGGCCGTTCAGCCCCAGCATTTT. As protein: CASSQGAVQPQHF.

The rearrangement uses TRBV6-5 and TRBJ1-1; no firm D call. Germline V lookup: CDR1 MNHEY, CDR2 SVGAGI. V dropped 5 bases and J dropped 3 bases, with 13 bases sitting between them. The CDR3 sequence is 14 residues long. CDR3 DNA: TGTGCCAGCAGTGTCTGGAGAGGTGACACTGAAGCTTTCTTT. Translation: CASSVWRGDTEAFF.

The chain combines TRBV11-3 with TRBJ2-7, with a tentative D call TRBD1 (6 bases). The CDR3 sequence is 16 residues long. Germline lookup yields CDR1 SGHNT and CDR2 YENEEA. Trimming took 6 bases from V and 6 from J, leaving 24 bases between them. The CDR3 nucleotides read TGTGCCAGCAGGATCGGTCGGGGAACAGGGAAGAGCGAGCAGTACTTC. Its translation: CASRIGRGTGKSEQYF. Drawing the rest from reference TRBV11-3 and TRBJ2-7, the complete variable domain is EAGVVQSPRYKIIEKKQPVAFWCNPISGHNTLYWYLQNLGQGPELLIRYENEEAVDDSQLPKDRFSAERLKGVDSTLKIQPAELGDSAVYLCASRIGRGTGKSEQYFGPGTRLTVT.

The CDR3 loop reads CASSPSRQLYEQYF. The CDR3 DNA reads TGCGCCAGCAGCCCCTCGCGACAGCTCTACGAGCAGTACTTC. The chain recombines TRBV5-1 with TRBJ2-7; a possible D gene is TRBD1 (5 bases). CDR1 and CDR2 (germline): SGHRS, YFSETQ. CDR3 length: 14 residues. Trimming cost V 4 bases and J 3 bases, with 14 bases left between them.

The chain joins TRBV25-1 to TRBJ2-1; 8 bases fit TRBD2. Germline V CDR1 and CDR2: MGHDK, SYGVNS. This CDR3 is 17 amino acids long. The ends lost 5 bases at V and 5 bases at J; junction bases unmatched: 14. The CDR3 nucleotides read TGTGCCAGCAGTTCCAACCTAGCCGGGACTAGTAACAATGAGCAGTTCTTC. As protein: CASSSNLAGTSNNEQFF.

This chain joins TRBV7-9 and TRBJ1-3; 7 bases line up with TRBD1. CDR1 and CDR2 (germline): SEHNR, FQNEAQ (reference sequence). This CDR3 contains 15 residues. The V segment lost 6 bases and the J segment 0 bases; nucleotides outside the gene matches: 5. CDR3 residues: CASRKGQNSGNTIYF. DNA of the CDR3: TGTGCCAGCAGGAAGGGACAGAACTCTGGAAACACCATATATTTT.

The genes are TRBV6-1 and TRBJ1-2, with D perhaps matching TRBD1 (6 bases). In germline, CDR1 is MNHNS, CDR2 SASEGT. The CDR3 spans 14 residues. V lost 3 bases, J lost 4 bases, and 12 bases lay in between. CDR3 residues: CASSEPRGGYGYTF. The CDR3 DNA reads as TGTGCCAGCAGTGAGCCCAGGGGTGGCTATGGCTACACCTTC.

V usage is TRBV6-5 and J usage is TRBJ1-2; TRBD1 is a possible D gene (6 bases). V was pared by 4 bases and J by 4 bases, with 13 bases between. Per the germline V gene, CDR1 is MNHEY and CDR2 is SVGAGI. The CDR3 is 14 amino acids. The CDR3 bases are TGTGCCAGCAGTTCCGGGACACCAACCTATGGCTACACCTTC. Protein sequence: CASSSGTPTYGYTF.

This rearrangement joins TRBV7-2 to TRBJ2-1; the match to TRBD2 covers 10 bases. The germline V gene has CDR1 SGHTA and CDR2 FQGNSA. Unmatched junction bases numbered 1, after V lost 2 bases and J lost 3 bases. There are 15 residues in the CDR3. The CDR3 protein is CASSLSGGDYNEQFF. CDR3 bases: TGTGCCAGCAGCTTAAGCGGGGGGGACTACAATGAGCAGTTCTTC.

The J gene is TRBJ2-5, the V gene TRBV27; 9 nucleotides align to TRBD2. Germline values: CDR1 MNHEY, CDR2 SMNVEV (reference sequence). The CDR3 length is 16 residues. J gave up 4 bases and V 4 bases, and 10 bases lay outside the gene matches. DNA of the CDR3: TGTGCCAGCAGTTCAACCAGCGGGGGGCGGGTAGAGACCCAGTACTTC. Translated: CASSSTSGGRVETQYF.

The chain employs TRBV7-8 and TRBJ2-7; 7 bases align to TRBD2. The germline V gene has CDR1 SGHVS and CDR2 FQNEAQ. The CDR3 extends over 14 amino acids. Trimming removed 5 bases from V and 6 bases from J; junction bases left unmatched: 10. For the CDR3, the DNA is TGTGCCAGCAGCCGGCTGGGGGGAGGGCGCGAGCAGTACTTC. Protein product: CASSRLGGGREQYF.

The chain recombines TRBV7-8 with TRBJ2-1; a weak D match, TRBD1 (6 bases). Trimming took off 0 bases at V and 0 bases at J, with 9 bases between the two ends. Germline loops: CDR1 SGHVS, CDR2 FQNEAQ. The CDR3 contains 16 residues. The CDR3 coding sequence is TGTGCCAGCAGCTTAGCGGGGGCTATCTCCTACAATGAGCAGTTCTTC. Its translation is CASSLAGAISYNEQFF.

J is TRBJ1-1 and V is TRBV5-4; 8 positions agree with TRBD1. The germline CDR1 and CDR2 sequences are SGHNT and YYREEE (reference sequence). This CDR3 has 15 residues. V shed 2 bases and J 6 bases; nucleotides not matched to a gene: 9. The CDR3 coding sequence is TGTGCCAGCAGCTTTAAGACAGGGGTTGTCGCTGAAGCTTTCTTT. Translation gives CASSFKTGVVAEAFF.